This T cell receptor beta chain stems from a study of blood T cell repertoires in COVID-19. Sequenced by immunoSEQ multiplex PCR; TCRdb stores in-frame clones only, minus some. The table has tens of thousands of clones, about 80% seen once. Trimming took 4 bases from V and 4 from J; bases not matched to a gene: 17. Looked up from germline, CDR1 is SGHNT and CDR2 is YYREEE (reference sequence). The CDR3 extends over 19 amino acids. Material: peripheral blood. This rearrangement joins TRBV5-4 to TRBJ2-6; 7 bases match TRBD1. The TCR comes from a human donor in a cohort sampled during active COVID-19. In nucleotides, the CDR3 is TGTGCCAGCAGCAAGCCAATGACAGGGCGTGTATCAGGGGCCAACGTCCTGACTTTC. Amino acids: CASSKPMTGRVSGANVLTF. Filled out from reference TRBV5-4 and TRBJ2-6, the complete variable domain reads ETGVTQSPTHLIKTRGQQVTLRCSSQSGHNTVSWYQQALGQGPQFIFQYYREEENGRGNFPPRFSGLQFPNYSSELNVNALELDDSALYLCASSKPMTGRVSGANVLTFGAGSRLTVL.